This TCR beta chain is from a study of T-cell memory formation after mild COVID-19. Via MiXCR, TCRdb re-called the 5' RACE reads, giving one row per CDR3 protein. The data hold some 110,000 distinct CDR3 sequences, with about 18% observed a single time. Germline V gene lookup returns CDR1 MDHEN and CDR2 SYDVKM. With 4 bases clipped from V and 3 bases from J, the junction kept 11 bases outside the gene matches. The CDR3 totals 16 residues. The TCR originated in an adult woman who had mild COVID-19 (a few samples of this study predate the infection). Cell type and time point are not known. Sequenced input: PBMCs or a T cell subset sorted from them (not recorded which). The V and J genes are TRBV28 and TRBJ2-5; 7 bases fit TRBD1. CDR3 sequence (DNA): TGTGCCAGCAGTTCACCCCTAGGGACAGAAAAAGAGACCCAGTACTTC. Amino acids: CASSSPLGTEKETQYF.